There are a few counts of the clone carrying this TCR beta chain. Its antigen is unidentified. V lost 5 bases and J lost 7; bases outside the gene matches: 5. This CDR3 contains 14 residues. Germline-derived CDR1 and CDR2 are SGHTA and FQGNSA. For TCR beta, libraries came from quantitative 5'-RACE with molecular barcodes. Each CDR3 protein gets one entry after TCRdb re-called the 5' RACE reads with MiXCR. There are about 400,000 distinct CDR3 sequences in the sample; around 20% occur only once, and about 16% lies in the top ten. The data originate from a study of CD8 T cells in ankylosing spondylitis. Notes on the study in general: Prior work had noted some motif variants in reactive arthritis blood and synovial fluid. As reported, disease-linked clones showed significant enrichment in matched ankylosing spondylitis synovial fluid. A motif of 7 to 9 highly homologous TCR beta variants was seen as apparently characteristic of ankylosing spondylitis blood. Those disease-linked clones were CD8+; they were also relatively rare in peripheral blood.

This sequence joins TRBV7-2 and TRBJ2-4; 10 nucleotides align to TRBD1. This receptor was identified in a male donor with ankylosing spondylitis. Sequencing input: blood, either unsorted or a sorted T cell fraction (not recorded which). The CDR3, as DNA: TGTGCCAGCAGCATGGGACAGGGGTTGAACATTCAGTACTTC. Encoded protein: CASSMGQGLNIQYF.